Below, one T cell receptor (beta chain) is given with its context. This specimen belongs to a study of blood T cell repertoires in COVID-19. Study details: From the United States, Italy and Spain came samples of acute and convalescent COVID-19. Sample material is recorded as cDNA or gDNA derived from T cells, B-cell-depleted T cells, or PBMCs.

The CDR3 loop spans 14 amino acids. Germline CDR1 MNHEY, CDR2 SMNVEV (reference sequence). Trimming stripped 5 bases from V and 7 bases from J, with 17 bases between. Authors' analysis steps: Reference gene primers were amplified, and this amplification served to estimate nucleated cell counts. Measured with immunoSEQ multiplex PCR; TCRdb has only the in-frame clones, and not every one. V, J and clone size were drawn from that table, and D and trimming were deduced from the DNA. The profile covers approximately 100,000 clones, with over 75% appearing a single time and about 4.4% taken by the ten largest.

The chain uses TRBV27 and TRBJ1-2; D gene unclear. The specimen sequenced was peripheral blood. The receptor was derived from a man in his 60s with acute or convalescent COVID-19. The CDR3 coding sequence is TGTGCCAGCAGTCCCCAACGGGGTGGCATTGGCTACACCTTC. Translated: CASSPQRGGIGYTF.